This TCR beta chain was documented in a study of sequential checkpoint blockade in melanoma (dated by TCRdb to about 2019). For the wider study: Using 1:1 randomization, the trial assigned patients either to first-line nivolumab followed by ipilimumab (arm A) or to ipilimumab followed by nivolumab (arm B). Both trial sequences were followed by maintenance nivolumab. Beyond this particular receptor, the publication reports: The model for predicting response that combines TCR metrics with mutation burden needs to be validated in larger, independent patient cohorts.

TCRbeta CDR3 regions were immunosequenced from genomic DNA with the immunoSEQ Assay. Before high-throughput sequencing, genomic DNA was amplified using bias-controlled multiplex PCR. Per the original workflow: To quantify the absolute abundance of each unique TCRbeta CDR3 region, the sequences were collapsed and filtered. Clonality, defined as 1 minus Pielou's evenness, was calculated using only productive rearrangements. Clones with significantly greater frequencies in on-treatment versus baseline samples were identified using a previously published method. Entries here come from immuneACCESS through TCRdb and include only in-frame sequences with V and J called. Some clones fail to appear in such tables; in the studies checked, an unresolved V gene covers under half of the shortfall, and the cause of the remainder is unknown. V, J and clone size are those of that table, while D and trimming were read from the DNA. The table for this sample lists around 11,000 clones; approximately 70% of them were counted only once. In total, the top ten clones hold roughly 28% of the sample.

The treatment or condition label, as the study defines it: randomized to nivolumab then ipilimumab (arm A) or the reverse (arm B). None of the patients in the trial had previously been given DNA-damaging chemotherapy. On a FACS Aria II flow cytometer, live CD3+CD8+ cells that were negative for CD19 and CD56 were sorted from thawed PBMCs. Samples came from patients with melanoma in CheckMate 064, a randomized, open-label phase II trial of sequential checkpoint blockade. Peripheral blood mononuclear cells were collected by leukapheresis, purified with Ficoll-Paque, and frozen in human serum with about 9.2% DMSO. Immediately after sorting, the purity of sorted blood CD3+CD8+ cells was verified to be >98%, after which DNA was extracted. This clone turned up a few times. The antigen this receptor binds is unknown. No base-level quality is on record; no much larger clone is a single base apart. The CDR3 spans 15 residues, from the cysteine through the phenylalanine. The CDR3 DNA has 45 bases and is translated from base 1. From the germline V gene (reference sequence), CDR1 is MNHNY and CDR2 is SVGAGI. Deletion took 2 bases off V and 4 bases off J, with a span of 12 bases between the germline ends.

The chain links TRBV6-6 with TRBJ1-5, and possibly TRBD1, on 6 matching bases. The sequenced sample was CD8+ T cells sorted from blood (inferred from file names), obtained from a patient given nivolumab and ipilimumab in sequence. The TCR was taken from a human donor with melanoma. The CDR3 region: CASSYTRTVNQPQHF. The nucleotide sequence reads TGTGCCAGCAGTTACACAAGGACAGTTAATCAGCCCCAGCATTTT.